The present T cell receptor (beta chain) was sequenced within a study of cytomegalovirus exposure and HLA in healthy donors. Study results and caveats: According to reports, the classifier identified cytomegalovirus status with high specificity and sensitivity.

Primers for the PCR totalled 60 Vbeta and 13 Jbeta. The assay was immunoSEQ multiplex PCR, and TCRdb's table has in-frame clones only and misses some. The sample carries under 85,000 clones, 55% to 75% recorded once. V shed 9 bases and J 0 bases; nucleotides not matched to a gene: 8. The germline CDR1 and CDR2 sequences are LNHDA and SQIVND (reference sequence). The CDR3 covers 15 residues. In the case of this clone: Antigen specificity is unknown.

The sequence was obtained from a young woman in good health and CMV-seronegative. Source material: PBMCs. The J gene is TRBJ1-1, the V gene TRBV19; 9 bases align to TRBD1. The CDR3, as DNA: TGTGCCAGCCGGGACAGGGACGTGATGAACACTGAAGCTTTCTTT. Its translation: CASRDRDVMNTEAFF.